Here is one T cell receptor (beta chain) with its context. Its antigen remains unidentified. The sample originates from a study of T cell responses to AZD1222 COVID-19 vaccine. Study findings and constraints: Females outnumbered males among donors, who were mostly white British; clonal diversity was possibly underestimated. Scientists sampled the repertoires only once the peak T cell response had passed. Seropositive AZD1222 recipients at baseline numbered only six or seven. Of spike-specific TCRs, nearly half reportedly target regions left unmutated in variants.

Using immunoSEQ multiplex PCR, the repertoire was profiled, and TCRdb retains in-frame clones only, with some absent. This table has roughly 97,000 clones, roughly 88% appearing once. This CDR3 contains 13 residues. Trimming cost V 5 bases and J 12 bases; bases outside gene matches: 10. The germline V gene has CDR1 MNHEY and CDR2 SVGEGT. V gene TRBV6-2 or TRBV6-3 combines with J gene TRBJ2-7, with 10 bases fitting TRBD1. The clonotype was recovered from an adult in good health. Sample: peripheral blood, taken on day 0 of AZD1222 vaccination. CDR3 sequence: CASSTGQGIPPYF. The CDR3 DNA follows: TGTGCCAGCAGTACGGGACAGGGGATTCCCCCGTACTTC.